Presented here are 27 T cell receptor beta chains from one specimen sequenced in a study of sequential checkpoint blockade in melanoma (dated by TCRdb to the late 2010s). The library was prepared using the immunoSEQ multiplex PCR assay. What TCRdb holds here is the immuneACCESS table cut down to in-frame rearrangements. Part of the clones is not present; checked against another copy, under half of the missing clones reflect an unresolved V gene, and the others are unexplained. A total of around 15,000 clones appear in this sample, 90% to 95% of them only once. The ten most abundant clones make up roughly 24% of the sample. The treatment or condition label of this sample denotes: randomized to nivolumab then ipilimumab (arm A) or the reverse (arm B). The sample was CD8+ T cells sorted from blood (inferred from file names), taken from a patient given nivolumab and ipilimumab in sequence. The origin of the receptors is a human donor with melanoma.

The chain is built from TRBV7-9 and TRBJ2-7; TRBD2 aligns across 7 bases. Germline assignment: CDR1 SEHNR and CDR2 FQNEAQ (reference sequence). V was pared by 1 base and J by 6 bases, with 6 bases of the junction left unmatched. This CDR3 has 14 amino acids. The CDR3 DNA sequence: TGTGCCAGCAGCTTAGGGGAGGGGCCCGGCGAGCAGTACGTC. It translates to CASSLGEGPGEQYV.

V is TRBV18 and J is TRBJ2-7; 10 bases match TRBD2. The CDR3 length is 14 residues. Germline trimming cut 4 bases from V and 5 bases from J; bases unmatched to any gene: 5. From germline, CDR1 is KGHSH and CDR2 LQKENI. CDR3 nucleotides: TGTGCCAGCTCACGGAGCGGGAGGGGAGACGAGCAGTACTTC. Protein: CASSRSGRGDEQYF.

The chain uses TRBV9 and TRBJ1-2; D is ambiguous. The CDR3 covers 13 residues. Trimming shortened V by 0 bases and J by 6 bases, and 9 bases separated the two germline ends. Germline V gene data show CDR1 as SGDLS and CDR2 as YYNGEE. CDR3 sequence reads: CASSVGGMDGYTF. The CDR3 DNA is TGTGCCAGCAGCGTAGGAGGGATGGATGGCTACACCTTC.

The V call is TRBV7-9, the J call TRBJ1-2; D call uncertain. CDR3 length equals 13 residues. Germline assignment: CDR1 SEHNR and CDR2 FQNEAQ (reference sequence). The germline V and J ends were trimmed by 2 bases and 6 bases, with 10 bases remaining between them. CDR3 residues: CASSLPRYHGYTF. The CDR3 bases are TGTGCCAGCAGCTTACCGAGGTACCATGGCTACACCTTC.

This chain connects TRBV7-9 to TRBJ2-7; the match to TRBD2 covers 9 bases. Germline V lookup: CDR1 SEHNR, CDR2 FQNEAQ (reference sequence). The V segment lost 5 bases and the J segment 2 bases; nucleotides outside the gene matches: 10. The CDR3 consists of 16 residues. The CDR3 region has the DNA TGTGCCAGCAGCCCCGGTGGGACTAGCTTAACCTACGAGCAGTACGTC. The encoded protein is CASSPGGTSLTYEQYV.

The CDR3 loop reads CASSWDRVETEAFF. CDR3 bases: TGTGCCAGCAGTTGGGACAGGGTAGAAACTGAAGCTTTCTTT. V gene TRBV6-1 combines with J gene TRBJ1-1; 9 bases line up with TRBD1. In germline, CDR1 is MNHNS, CDR2 SASEGT. The length of the CDR3 is 14 residues. With 5 bases clipped from V and 5 bases from J, the junction kept 6 bases outside the gene matches.

The chain combines TRBV7-6 with TRBJ2-7, with TRBD2 matching 7 bases. The CDR3 loop spans 16 amino acids. Germline loops: CDR1 SGHVS, CDR2 FNYEAQ. The ends lost 4 bases at V and 2 bases at J; junction bases unmatched: 11. In nucleotides, the CDR3 is TGTGCCAGCAGCTCCTTAGCGGAGGGGAGGGCCTACGAGCAGTACTTC. Translation gives CASSSLAEGRAYEQYF.

The chain combines TRBV7-9 with TRBJ2-7; 11 bases line up with TRBD2. The junction had 7 bases not matched to a gene; V was cut back by 3 bases and J by 3 bases. The germline V gene encodes CDR1 SEHNR and CDR2 FQNEAQ (reference sequence). This CDR3 is 16 amino acids long. CDR3 protein: CASSFTSGSRSYEQYF. The CDR3 DNA is TGTGCCAGCAGCTTCACTAGCGGGAGTAGGAGCTACGAGCAGTACTTC.

This chain uses TRBV6-6 with TRBJ1-2; perhaps TRBD1 as D (6 bases). The CDR3 contains 16 residues. CDR1 is MNHNY, CDR2 SVGAGI, per germline (reference sequence). Trimming took off 2 bases at V and 8 bases at J, with 21 bases between the two ends. The CDR3: CASSYTQGGAVGGYTF. The CDR3 region has the DNA TGTGCCAGCAGTTACACACAGGGTGGGGCTGTTGGAGGCTACACCTTC.

The rearrangement joins TRBV7-2 to TRBJ2-7; 8 nucleotides line up with TRBD2. The germline V gene encodes CDR1 SGHTA and CDR2 FQGNSA. CDR3 size: 16 residues. Germline trimming cut 4 bases from V and 2 bases from J; bases unmatched to any gene: 10. CDR3 DNA: TGTGCCAGCAGCTGGGGACTAGAGGAAATACCCTACGAGCAGTACTTC. As protein: CASSWGLEEIPYEQYF.

The count of this clone is one. The CDR3 loop is CASSLAGGPEQYV. In nucleotides, the CDR3 is TGTGCCAGCAGTTTAGCGGGGGGACCCGAGCAGTACGTC. V is TRBV28 and J is TRBJ2-7; 8 bases match TRBD2. J gave up 6 bases and V 2 bases, and 3 bases lay outside the gene matches. Germline lookup yields CDR1 MDHEN and CDR2 SYDVKM. This CDR3 has 13 residues.

This clone was observed once. The V gene is TRBV29-1, the J gene TRBJ1-1; weak D call: TRBD1 (5 bases). The germline V and J ends were trimmed by 3 bases and 5 bases, with 10 bases remaining between them. Germline V gene sequence: CDR1 SQVTM, CDR2 ANQGSEA. The CDR3 runs 12 residues. The CDR3 is CSVETDATEAFF. The CDR3 DNA follows: TGCAGCGTTGAGACAGACGCAACTGAAGCTTTCTTT.

V gene TRBV5-6 combines with J gene TRBJ2-7; D may be TRBD2 (6 bases). The germline CDR1 and CDR2 sequences are SGHDT and YYEEEE. Trimming stripped 0 bases from V and 4 bases from J, with 11 bases between. The CDR3 has 14 amino acids. The CDR3, as DNA: TGTGCCAGCAGCTTGGGGCGGGGTTGGTACGAGCAGTACGTC. Protein sequence: CASSLGRGWYEQYV.

Points on this clone: The junction and the germline gene differ at one end; a read error may be behind it. The chain employs TRBV7-7 and TRBJ2-7, with 7 bases lining up with TRBD2. CDR3 length: 13 residues. The V gene's germline CDR1 is SSHAT and CDR2 FNYEAQ (reference sequence). CDR3 DNA: TGTGCTAGCAGCTTGGGGAGGGGCTACGAGCAGTACTTC. Protein sequence: CASSLGRGYEQYF. The entire variable domain, with the rest obtained from reference TRBV7-7 and TRBJ2-7, is as follows: GAGVSQSPRYKVTKRGQDVTLRCDPISSHATLYWYQQALGQGPEFLTYFNYEAQPDKSGLPSDRFSAERPEGSISTLTIQRTEQRDSAMYRCASSLGRGYEQYFGPGTRLTVT.

The J gene is TRBJ1-1, the V gene TRBV9; D not resolved. The V end lost 3 bases, the J end lost 0 bases, and 12 bases lay between the germline ends. CDR3 length: 15 amino acids. Per the germline V gene, CDR1 is SGDLS and CDR2 is YYNGEE. The CDR3 bases are TGTGCCAGCAGCGAAGAGGGCGTGGTGAACACTGAAGCTTTCTTT. Residues: CASSEEGVVNTEAFF.

This chain connects TRBV4-3 to TRBJ2-7, with D tentatively TRBD2 (5 bases). Trimming took off 1 base at V and 5 bases at J, with 12 bases between the two ends. This CDR3 spans 14 amino acids. Germline values: CDR1 LGHNA, CDR2 YSLEER. CDR3 bases: TGCGCCAGCAGCCAAGGACTACCCCCCCACGAGCAGTACTTC. The encoded protein is CASSQGLPPHEQYF.

The chain is built from TRBV19 and TRBJ2-7; 8 nucleotides agree with TRBD2. J gave up 6 bases and V 5 bases, and 12 bases lay outside the gene matches. Germline V gene sequence: CDR1 LNHDA, CDR2 SQIVND (reference sequence). The CDR3 has 15 residues. CDR3 nucleotides: TGTGCCAGTAGTGACGGGAGGGCCCTGCTTGGCGAGCAGTACTTC. Translation gives CASSDGRALLGEQYF. The full variable domain, completed using reference TRBV19 and TRBJ2-7, is DGGITQSPKYLFRKEGQNVTLSCEQNLNHDAMYWYRQDPGQGLRLIYYSQIVNDFQKGDIAEGYSVSREKKESFPLTVTSAQKNPTAFYLCASSDGRALLGEQYFGPGTRLTVT.

The chain joins TRBV5-1 to TRBJ1-2; TRBD1 agrees at 7 bases. V lost 4 bases, J lost 4 bases, and 4 bases stayed unmatched. The germline V gene encodes CDR1 SGHRS and CDR2 YFSETQ. The CDR3 is 13 amino acids. In DNA form, the CDR3 reads TGCGCCAGCAGCCACGGACAGGTCTATGGCTACACCTTC. Translated: CASSHGQVYGYTF.

The V gene is TRBV5-6, the J gene TRBJ1-4; TRBD1 aligns across 11 bases. Germline V gene sequence: CDR1 SGHDT, CDR2 YYEEEE. CDR3 length equals 14 residues. V lost 3 bases and J lost 6; bases outside the gene matches: 1. The DNA of the CDR3 is TGTGCCAGCAGCTGGGGACAGGGGGATGAAAAACTGTTTTTT. It translates to CASSWGQGDEKLFF.

This rearrangement joins TRBV9 to TRBJ1-6, with D maybe TRBD1 (5 bases). This CDR3 region has 14 residues. V was shortened by 4 bases and J by 13 bases, with 18 bases between the two germline ends. CDR1 and CDR2 from the germline V gene are SGDLS and YYNGEE. CDR3 sequence reads: CASSPQGSPDPLHF. Here the CDR3 DNA reads TGTGCCAGCAGCCCCCAGGGATCCCCGGACCCCCTCCACTTT.

The rearrangement uses TRBV7-2 and TRBJ1-2; 7 nucleotides agree with TRBD1. The CDR3 length is 16 residues. CDR1 is SGHTA and CDR2 is FQGNSA in the germline V gene. After removal of 3 bases from V and 6 bases from J, the junction contained 13 bases not matched to a gene. The CDR3 sequence: CASSFASGTDGNGYTF. The CDR3 region has the DNA TGTGCCAGCAGCTTCGCTTCTGGGACAGATGGTAATGGCTACACCTTC.

V usage is TRBV5-1 and J usage is TRBJ1-1, with TRBD1 matching 9 bases. CDR1 is SGHRS and CDR2 is YFSETQ in the germline V gene. CDR3 size: 15 residues. V dropped 2 bases and J dropped 3; count of bases not matched to a gene: 5. CDR3 DNA sequence: TGCGCCAGCAGCTTACAGGGGGCTATGGACACTGAAGCTTTCTTT. Its translation is CASSLQGAMDTEAFF. Filled out from reference TRBV5-1 and TRBJ1-1, the complete variable domain reads KAGVTQTPRYLIKTRGQQVTLSCSPISGHRSVSWYQQTPGQGLQFLFEYFSETQRNKGNFPGRFSGRQFSNSRSEMNVSTLELGDSALYLCASSLQGAMDTEAFFGQGTRLTVV.

V gene TRBV28 combines with J gene TRBJ1-2, with D possibly matching TRBD1 (5 bases). V gave up 7 bases and J gave up 3 bases, with 21 bases separating them. The germline V gene encodes CDR1 MDHEN and CDR2 SYDVKM. The CDR3 sequence is 16 residues long. CDR3 in DNA: TGTGCCAGCAATCTAAAAACCGGGGGGACGGACTATGGCTACACCTTC. Amino acids: CASNLKTGGTDYGYTF.

The gene calls are TRBV9 and TRBJ1-6; 9 nucleotides match TRBD1. CDR3 length: 17 amino acids. The J segment lost 6 bases and the V segment lost 4 bases, leaving 11 bases of the junction unmatched. Germline assignment: CDR1 SGDLS and CDR2 YYNGEE. In nucleotides, the CDR3 is TGTGCCAGCAGCCCCCGGACAGGGGCACAGGCTAATTCACCCCTCCACTTT. This sequence encodes CASSPRTGAQANSPLHF.

CDR3 sequence: CASSSSLAGWQETQYF. Here the CDR3 DNA reads TGTGCCAGCAGCTCGAGCCTAGCGGGTTGGCAAGAGACCCAGTACTTC. This chain uses TRBV11-3 with TRBJ2-5; TRBD2 aligns across 8 bases. Germline V gene data show CDR1 as SGHNT and CDR2 as YENEEA. With V trimmed by 4 bases and J by 2 bases, 9 bases remained unmatched. CDR3 length equals 16 residues.

The chain recombines TRBV30 with TRBJ2-7; 7 bases align to TRBD1. In germline, CDR1 is GTSNPN, CDR2 SVGIG (reference sequence). V lost 4 bases to trimming and J lost 1 base; unmatched junction nucleotides: 4. This CDR3 comprises 13 residues. CDR3 bases: TGTGCCTGGACTCCGGGACAGTCCTACGAGCAGTACTTC. Protein: CAWTPGQSYEQYF.

This sequence joins TRBV4-3 and TRBJ2-7; 16 bases match TRBD2. The V segment lost 3 bases and the J segment 3 bases; nucleotides outside the gene matches: 5. There are 17 residues in the CDR3. Looked up from germline, CDR1 is LGHNA and CDR2 is YSLEER. The CDR3 sequence: CASSQGTSGRAVYEQYF. CDR3 coding DNA: TGCGCCAGCAGCCAGGGGACTAGCGGGAGGGCCGTCTACGAGCAGTACTTC.